This T cell receptor (beta chain) was sequenced for a study of cytomegalovirus exposure and HLA in healthy donors. Overall study results and limits: There were 160 or so TCR beta chains listed as cytomegalovirus-associated.

The CDR3 runs 13 residues. V was clipped by 5 bases and J by 5 bases, with 12 bases between them. In germline, CDR1 is SGHTA, CDR2 FQGNSA. Amplification used 60 Vbeta primers and 13 Jbeta primers. TCRdb's copy holds only in-frame clones and misses some; the assay was immunoSEQ multiplex PCR. In the table there are 85,000 to 100,000 clones, 70% to 90% of which are singletons. As regards this clone: The antigen remains undetermined.

The chain employs TRBV7-2 and TRBJ2-5, with D unresolved. Material: PBMCs. This sequence originates from a man younger than 35 in good health and CMV-seronegative. The CDR3 DNA sequence: TGTGCCAGCAGCCAGCGCGAGAGGGAGACCCAGTACTTC. The encoded protein is CASSQRERETQYF.